This T cell receptor beta chain is drawn from a study of blood T cell repertoires in COVID-19. The CDR3 has 15 residues. J gave up 5 bases and V 1 base, and 3 bases lay outside the gene matches. Germline V gene data show CDR1 as SGHTA and CDR2 as FQGNSA. Measured with immunoSEQ multiplex PCR; TCRdb has only the in-frame clones, and not every one. The data contain hundreds of thousands of clones, approximately 86% of them singletons. The chain has TRBV7-2 and TRBJ2-1, with 9 nucleotides matching TRBD2. This receptor was identified in a woman aged 25 to 39 who had recovered from COVID-19. Input material: peripheral blood. CDR3 sequence reads: CASSLGGGANNEQFF. In DNA form, the CDR3 reads TGTGCCAGCAGCTTAGGCGGGGGGGCCAACAATGAGCAGTTCTTC. The entire variable domain, with the rest obtained from reference TRBV7-2 and TRBJ2-1, is as follows: GAGVSQSPSNKVTEKGKDVELRCDPISGHTALYWYRQSLGQGLEFLIYFQGNSAPDKSGLPSDRFSAERTGGSVSTLTIQRTQQEDSAVYLCASSLGGGANNEQFFGPGTRLTVL.